This T cell receptor (beta chain) is from a study of shared clonotypes between healthy human individuals. At the level of the study: The study enrolled a couple of women and a few men aged 18 to 49.

The CDR3 has 17 amino acids. CDR1 and CDR2 (germline): MNHEY, SMNVEV (reference sequence). The V gene end was trimmed by 2 bases and the J gene end by 6 bases; junction bases not matched to a gene: 9. Some 30,000 T cell genomes, or around 0.2 ug DNA, went into the sorted-subset replicate PCRs. Sequencing used immunoSEQ multiplex PCR; TCRdb keeps in-frame clones, though not all of them. This sample has 950,000 to 1,100,000 clones; about 76% occur once, and the top ten carry 1.4%. The clonotype originates from a man aged 18 to 29 in good health. The sequencing sample was made of memory CD4+ T cells sorted from blood. The subset here: CD45RA-negative fraction. The chain recombines TRBV27 with TRBJ2-2, with 10 bases that match TRBD2. CDR3 nucleotides: TGTGCCAGCAGTTTAGGGGTAAAAGCGGGAGGGCCCGGGGAGCTGTTTTTT. Its translation is CASSLGVKAGGPGELFF.